This TCR beta chain was observed in a study of blood T cell repertoires in COVID-19. The method was immunoSEQ multiplex PCR; TCRdb's version includes in-frame clones alone and lacks a portion of them. The sample records 90,000 to 120,000 clones, about nine tenths being singletons. The V and J ends lost 3 bases and 10 bases, in that order; junction bases with no gene match: 12. CDR1 is MRHNA, CDR2 SNTAGT, per germline. The CDR3 totals 15 residues. The source is a man in his fifties or sixties with active or convalescent COVID-19. Input material: peripheral blood. The chain uses TRBV6-4 and TRBJ1-1, with 9 positions matching TRBD1. CDR3 residues: CASSESPGQGAGAFF. In nucleotides, the CDR3 is TGTGCCAGCAGTGAAAGTCCGGGACAGGGCGCCGGAGCTTTCTTT.